This T cell receptor beta chain was profiled in a study of metastatic and nonmetastatic thyroid tumors (dated by TCRdb to 2020 to 2021). The study in broad terms: For patients with malignant and with benign thyroid disease, the researchers compared repertoires between peripheral blood samples and tumor or nodule tissue samples.

The full study reports these points: In both blood and tumor samples, TCR beta diversity was reported to be significantly higher in malignant tumors than in benign nodules.

Note on this clone: Its antigen is currently not known. A much bigger clone sits one base away, suggesting this may be a read error.

The library was made by PCR. The instrument given in TCRdb is Illumina HiSeq 4000. High-throughput sequencing was used to profile the TCR beta-chain CDR3 region of each patient. The study's own analysis went as follows. CDR3 differences across clinicopathological groups were used to build a classifier for discriminating distant-metastatic papillary thyroid cancer patients. Repertoire diversity was assessed with the Shannon index, and tumor-blood repertoire similarity with the Morisita-Horn index. TCRdb took the public reads, trimmed them with fastp at Q25, ran MiXCR for clone calling and kept in-frame beta chains. The V and J calls, along with clone size, are taken from TCRdb and not from the paper's own processing. The sample table lists some 45,000 clones, about 16% of them with a count of one. About 20% of the sample comes from the top ten. No patient had received any treatment before thyroid surgery. Using T-cell receptor beta sequencing, the researchers looked back retrospectively at clinical samples from patients, gathered between about 2012 and 2019.

Taken from cysteine to phenylalanine, the CDR3 has 14 residues. Only the CDR3 portion is preserved as DNA: 42 bases, with reading frame beginning at the first base. The CDR1 and CDR2 encoded by the germline V gene are SGHRS and YFSETQ. This receptor was identified in a female donor with papillary thyroid cancer or a benign thyroid nodule (not recorded which). Some clones in this sample may be carry-over from other donors' samples. The specimen sequenced was blood. Recombination linked TRBV5-1 to TRBJ2-7; the D segment could be TRBD2, given 5 matching bases. The sequenced DNA: TGCGCCAGCAGGGTGACGGGGAGCTCCTACGGGCAGTACTTC. Its amino acids are CASRVTGSSYGQYF.